The 32 T cell receptor beta chains below were found in one sample sequenced in a study of T-cell memory formation after mild COVID-19. TCRdb independently ran MiXCR on the 5' RACE reads; one entry per CDR3 protein. The sample lists fewer than 650,000 distinct CDR3 sequences; around 16% were seen once. The material sequenced was PBMCs or a T cell subset sorted from them (not recorded which). Every receptor here comes from an adult woman who had mild COVID-19 (a few samples of this study predate the infection). Cell type and time point are not known.

The chain has TRBV6-1 and TRBJ2-2; D gene uncertain. The CDR3 spans 14 residues. CDR1 and CDR2 (germline): MNHNS, SASEGT. Trimming removed 4 bases from V and 7 bases from J, with 13 bases in between. The CDR3 is CASSAPSLGGELFF. The CDR3 coding sequence is TGTGCCAGCAGTGCCCCCTCCCTCGGCGGGGAGCTGTTTTTT.

The chain carries TRBV12-3 or TRBV12-4 and TRBJ1-1; no definite D call. CDR3 length: 14 amino acids. The germline V and J ends were trimmed by 6 bases and 0 bases, with 11 bases remaining between them. The CDR3 spells CASSVGGMNTEAFF. In DNA form, the CDR3 reads TGTGCCAGCAGCGTCGGAGGGATGAACACTGAAGCTTTCTTT.

This sequence joins TRBV6-6 and TRBJ2-7; the match to TRBD1 covers 9 bases. J was trimmed by 4 bases and V by 2 bases; bases with no gene match: 3. Germline values: CDR1 MNHNY, CDR2 SVGAGI (reference sequence). The CDR3 runs 14 residues. The CDR3 DNA follows: TGTGCCAGCAGTTACGGGACAGGGAGGTACGAGCAGTACTTC. Amino acid sequence: CASSYGTGRYEQYF.

V and J are TRBV7-2 and TRBJ2-2; 13 nucleotides line up with TRBD2. The germline gives CDR1 SGHTA, CDR2 FQGNSA. V was clipped by 4 bases and J by 7 bases; unmatched bases: 6. The CDR3 totals 16 residues. The CDR3 DNA follows: TGTGCCAGCAGCTGGACTAGCGGGAGAGGGGTCGGGGAGCTGTTTTTT. The encoded protein is CASSWTSGRGVGELFF.

The rearrangement links TRBV6-5 to TRBJ2-1; 9 bases match TRBD2. Germline CDR1 and CDR2: MNHEY and SVGAGI. The J segment lost 3 bases and the V segment lost 1 base, leaving 7 bases of the junction unmatched. The CDR3 spans 17 residues. The CDR3 loop reads CASSYYGGRASYNEQFF. CDR3 nucleotide sequence: TGTGCCAGCAGTTACTATGGCGGGAGGGCCAGCTACAATGAGCAGTTCTTC.

The J gene is TRBJ2-1, the V gene TRBV9; tentative D call: TRBD1 (5 bases). V was pared by 2 bases and J by 9 bases, with 12 bases between. Germline lookup yields CDR1 SGDLS and CDR2 YYNGEE. The CDR3 is 13 residues long. CDR3 bases: TGTGCCAGCAGCGTCTCAGGGTATAGTGAGCAGTTCTTC. Protein: CASSVSGYSEQFF.

V and J are TRBV28 and TRBJ2-5, with 7 nucleotides matching TRBD1. The CDR3 is made up of 16 amino acids. Per the germline V gene, CDR1 is MDHEN and CDR2 is SYDVKM. V shed 1 base and J 0 bases; nucleotides not matched to a gene: 5. CDR3 amino acids: CASSLFVGTDQETQYF. CDR3 bases: TGTGCCAGCAGTTTATTCGTCGGGACAGACCAAGAGACCCAGTACTTC.

This clonotype appeared many times. The chain is built from TRBV2 and TRBJ2-1; D may match TRBD1 or TRBD2 (5 bases each). V was pared by 6 bases and J by 6 bases, with 15 bases between. The CDR3 spans 14 residues. Germline CDR1 is SNHLY and CDR2 is FYNNEI. The CDR3 sequence is CASRPGTASNEQFF. The DNA of the CDR3 is TGTGCCAGCAGGCCCGGGACCGCGAGCAATGAGCAGTTCTTC.

This clonotype was observed a few times. This chain joins TRBV6-2 or TRBV6-3 and TRBJ2-1; D not certain. This CDR3 region has 17 residues. Trimming removed 6 bases at V and 0 bases at J, with 18 bases between. From germline, CDR1 is MNHEY and CDR2 SVGEGT. CDR3 nucleotide sequence: TGTGCCAGCAGCCCTGACAAACCAACGCGCTCCTACAATGAGCAGTTCTTC. It yields the protein CASSPDKPTRSYNEQFF.

The CDR3 sequence: CASSILAGLNTDTQYF. The DNA for the CDR3 is TGTGCCAGCAGCATACTAGCGGGGCTCAACACAGATACGCAGTATTTT. V gene TRBV7-8 combines with J gene TRBJ2-3; the match to TRBD2 covers 10 bases. The CDR3 length is 16 residues. The germline V gene has CDR1 SGHVS and CDR2 FQNEAQ. Unmatched junction bases numbered 7, after V lost 5 bases and J lost 2 bases. The complete variable domain, with remaining parts taken from reference TRBV7-8 and TRBJ2-3, reads GAGVSQSPRYKVAKRGQDVALRCDPISGHVSLFWYQQALGQGPEFLTYFQNEAQLDKSGLPSDRFFAERPEGSVSTLKIQRTQQEDSAVYLCASSILAGLNTDTQYFGPGTRLTVL.

The chain uses TRBV29-1 and TRBJ1-1; D perhaps matches TRBD1 (5 bases). The CDR3 is 15 amino acids. The V end lost 4 bases, the J end lost 0 bases, and 15 bases lay between the germline ends. Germline values: CDR1 SQVTM, CDR2 ANQGSEA. This CDR3 is CSVVSSTGVNTEAFF. In DNA form, the CDR3 reads TGCAGCGTTGTATCTTCAACGGGGGTGAACACTGAAGCTTTCTTT. Full variable domain (missing parts from reference TRBV29-1 and TRBJ1-1): SAVISQKPSRDICQRGTSLTIQCQVDSQVTMMFWYRQQPGQSLTLIATANQGSEATYESGFVIDKFPISRPNLTFSTLTVSNMSPEDSSIYLCSVVSSTGVNTEAFFGQGTRLTVV.

This clonotype was seen a few times. The chain carries TRBV15 and TRBJ2-7; unclear D gene. Trimming took 0 bases from V and 0 from J, leaving 6 bases between them. This CDR3 has 14 amino acids. From germline, CDR1 is LNHNV and CDR2 YYDKDF (reference sequence). The CDR3 loop is CATSRDGFSYEQYF. The CDR3 DNA is TGTGCCACCAGCAGAGATGGGTTCTCCTACGAGCAGTACTTC. The full variable domain, rest sourced from reference TRBV15 and TRBJ2-7, is DAMVIQNPRYQVTQFGKPVTLSCSQTLNHNVMYWYQQKSSQAPKLLFHYYDKDFNNEADTPDNFQSRRPNTSFCFLDIRSPGLGDTAMYLCATSRDGFSYEQYFGPGTRLTVT.

Here the CDR3 DNA reads TGCGCCAGCAGCTATTCGGGACCGCTCAACACTGAAGCTTTCTTT. Amino acid sequence: CASSYSGPLNTEAFF. This sequence joins TRBV5-1 and TRBJ1-1; possible D gene TRBD1, 5 bases. Germline CDR1 is SGHRS and CDR2 is YFSETQ. The ends were cut back, 3 bases at V and 2 bases at J, with 14 bases in the middle. CDR3 size: 15 residues.

J is TRBJ2-3 and V is TRBV10-3, with D perhaps TRBD2 (6 bases). V shed 3 bases and J shed 6 bases, with 19 bases lying between them. CDR1 and CDR2 (germline): ENHRY, SYGVKD. This CDR3 has 16 amino acids. The CDR3 DNA follows: TGTGCCATCAGTGAAAAAACTTCCCGGGAGTCCGATACGCAGTATTTT. Amino acid sequence: CAISEKTSRESDTQYF.

There are a few counts of this clonotype. The rearrangement uses TRBV5-1 and TRBJ2-1; 10 bases map to TRBD1. The V gene end was trimmed by 2 bases and the J gene end by 8 bases; junction bases not matched to a gene: 7. CDR1 is SGHRS, CDR2 YFSETQ, per germline. This CDR3 spans 15 amino acids. CDR3 nucleotide sequence: TGCGCCAGCAGCTTTGGGGGACAGGGGAGTTATGAGCAGTTCTTC. This codes for CASSFGGQGSYEQFF. Combining the CDR3 with reference TRBV5-1 and TRBJ2-1 gives the whole variable domain KAGVTQTPRYLIKTRGQQVTLSCSPISGHRSVSWYQQTPGQGLQFLFEYFSETQRNKGNFPGRFSGRQFSNSRSEMNVSTLELGDSALYLCASSFGGQGSYEQFFGPGTRLTVL.

The chain combines TRBV5-1 with TRBJ2-1, with 12 bases identical to TRBD2. The CDR3 sequence is 15 residues long. V lost 4 bases and J lost 7; bases outside the gene matches: 6. CDR1 is SGHRS, CDR2 YFSETQ, per germline. CDR3 bases: TGCGCCAGCAGCCTGCTCGGGACTAGCGGGAATGAGCAGTTCTTC. Encoded protein: CASSLLGTSGNEQFF.

This clonotype turned up a few times. The chain employs TRBV27 and TRBJ2-7; D not resolved. Germline CDR1 reads MNHEY; CDR2 reads SMNVEV (reference sequence). Trimming cost V 4 bases and J 4 bases, with 14 bases left between them. The CDR3 is made up of 14 amino acids. CDR3 DNA sequence: TGTGCCAGCAGTTCTCGTATCTCGGAGTACGAGCAGTACTTC. This gives the protein CASSSRISEYEQYF.

The J gene is TRBJ1-1, the V gene TRBV6-5, with D possibly being TRBD1 (6 bases). The ends were cut back, 9 bases at V and 2 bases at J, with 22 bases in the middle. This CDR3 has 16 amino acids. Germline CDR1 is MNHEY and CDR2 is SVGAGI. Here the CDR3 reads CASKLQGAVVNTEAFF. DNA of the CDR3: TGTGCCAGTAAATTACAGGGTGCAGTAGTCAACACTGAAGCTTTCTTT.

The V gene is TRBV9, the J gene TRBJ2-7; 8 bases agree with TRBD1. The V and J ends lost 5 bases and 5 bases, in that order; junction bases with no gene match: 9. The CDR3 length is 14 residues. CDR1 SGDLS and CDR2 YYNGEE come from the germline V gene. The CDR3 loop reads CASSPPDRAHEQYF. For the CDR3, the DNA is TGTGCCAGCAGTCCCCCGGACAGGGCCCACGAGCAGTACTTC. The full variable domain, in which reference TRBV9 and TRBJ2-7 provide the parts outside the CDR3, is DSGVTQTPKHLITATGQRVTLRCSPRSGDLSVYWYQQSLDQGLQFLIQYYNGEERAKGNILERFSAQQFPDLHSELNLSSLELGDSALYFCASSPPDRAHEQYFGPGTRLTVT.

This clonotype showed up just a few times. The chain carries TRBV24-1 and TRBJ1-2; D ambiguous. The CDR3 has 12 amino acids. V was cut by 3 bases and J by 5 bases, with 6 bases left in between. Germline V gene lookup returns CDR1 KGHDR and CDR2 SFDVKD. This CDR3 reads CATSDPSYGYTF. As DNA, the CDR3 is TGTGCCACCAGTGATCCCAGTTATGGCTACACCTTC.

The rearrangement uses TRBV5-1 and TRBJ1-1; D remains unclear. The germline V gene encodes CDR1 SGHRS and CDR2 YFSETQ. The CDR3 has 15 amino acids. V dropped 2 bases and J dropped 5 bases, with 16 bases sitting between them. CDR3 nucleotides: TGCGCCAGCAGCTTAACGCGGGCCTATGGTACTGAAGCTTTCTTT. This gives the protein CASSLTRAYGTEAFF.

The chain combines TRBV29-1 with TRBJ2-1, with 8 bases that match TRBD1. This CDR3 has 11 residues. The germline V gene has CDR1 SQVTM and CDR2 ANQGSEA. The trim removed 7 bases at V and 8 bases at J, leaving 4 bases unmatched. The CDR3 sequence is CSGQGMDEQFF. The CDR3 DNA follows: TGCAGCGGACAGGGGATGGATGAGCAGTTCTTC.

This chain connects TRBV29-1 to TRBJ1-4; D remains unclear. The CDR3 loop spans 13 amino acids. Germline CDR1 reads SQVTM; CDR2 reads ANQGSEA. Trimming left V 4 bases short and J 7 bases short, with 13 bases between. The chain's CDR3 is CSVGTNSGEKLFF. Written as DNA, the CDR3 is TGCAGCGTTGGAACAAATTCTGGTGAAAAACTGTTTTTT.

This clonotype was seen more than once but under ten times. J is TRBJ2-6 and V is TRBV7-9; no reliable D call. Per germline, CDR1 SEHNR and CDR2 FQNEAQ (reference sequence). The V end was cut by 2 bases, the J end by 4 bases, with 12 bases between. This CDR3 comprises 16 residues. CDR3 DNA: TGTGCCAGCAGCTTAACCATTACTCCGGGGGCCAACGTCCTGACTTTC. This encodes CASSLTITPGANVLTF.

The V and J genes are TRBV29-1 and TRBJ1-5; D remains ambiguous. The germline V gene has CDR1 SQVTM and CDR2 ANQGSEA. This CDR3 spans 12 amino acids. V shed 4 bases and J shed 6 bases, with 10 bases lying between them. CDR3 nucleotides: TGCAGCGTTGTAGGCCCTGGTCAGCCCCAGCATTTT. It yields the protein CSVVGPGQPQHF.

This chain joins TRBV10-3 and TRBJ2-6, with 7 bases lining up with TRBD1. Unmatched junction bases numbered 0, after V lost 5 bases and J lost 2 bases. Germline V gene sequence: CDR1 ENHRY, CDR2 SYGVKD. The CDR3 sequence is 14 residues long. The CDR3, as DNA: TGTGCCATCAGTACAGGGGCTGGGGCCAACGTCCTGACTTTC. Its translation is CAISTGAGANVLTF.

V and J are TRBV7-2 and TRBJ2-7; possibly TRBD1 for D (6 bases). The V gene's germline CDR1 is SGHTA and CDR2 FQGNSA. The V gene lost 5 bases and the J gene lost 0 bases, with 17 bases spanning the gap. CDR3 length: 16 residues. CDR3 sequence (DNA): TGTGCCAGCAGCCCGATGAGGACAGTTAGCTCCTACGAGCAGTACTTC. Translating gives CASSPMRTVSSYEQYF. Supplemented by reference TRBV7-2 and TRBJ2-7, the full variable domain reads GAGVSQSPSNKVTEKGKDVELRCDPISGHTALYWYRQSLGQGLEFLIYFQGNSAPDKSGLPSDRFSAERTGGSVSTLTIQRTQQEDSAVYLCASSPMRTVSSYEQYFGPGTRLTVT.

Here the CDR3 reads CASRGTNWQFF. The CDR3 DNA reads TGTGCCAGCCGGGGCACGAACTGGCAGTTCTTC. V gene TRBV6-2 or TRBV6-3 combines with J gene TRBJ2-1, with D perhaps given as TRBD1 or TRBD2 (5 bases each). The germline V gene has CDR1 MNHEY and CDR2 SVGEGT. There are 11 residues in the CDR3. The V and J ends lost 8 bases and 12 bases respectively, with 14 bases between them.

This clonotype was detected a few times. The chain combines TRBV27 with TRBJ2-7, with 7 nucleotides matching TRBD1. The CDR3 has 14 residues. Germline CDR1 and CDR2: MNHEY and SMNVEV (reference sequence). V was clipped by 2 bases and J by 5 bases; unmatched bases: 6. CDR3 loop: CASSLTRGINEQYF. The DNA for the CDR3 is TGTGCCAGCAGTTTAACCAGGGGGATCAACGAGCAGTACTTC.

This clonotype was found a few times. The gene calls are TRBV6-5 and TRBJ2-3; 7 bases are a match to TRBD1. Germline V gene lookup returns CDR1 MNHEY and CDR2 SVGAGI. CDR3 length: 18 amino acids. V lost 0 bases and J lost 5; bases outside the gene matches: 14. As DNA, the CDR3 is TGTGCCAGCAGTTACTCGGCGGTTGACAGGGTTGGGGAAGATACGCAGTATTTT. Amino acid sequence: CASSYSAVDRVGEDTQYF.

This clonotype was counted ten times or more. The rearrangement uses TRBV7-6 and TRBJ2-1; D gene unclear. Trimming took off 0 bases at V and 2 bases at J, with 8 bases between the two ends. Germline CDR1 and CDR2: SGHVS and FNYEAQ. This CDR3 comprises 15 residues. The CDR3 DNA follows: TGTGCCAGCAGCTTAGCGGCGGTGACCTACAATGAGCAGTTCTTC. This translates into CASSLAAVTYNEQFF. The full variable domain, in which reference TRBV7-6 and TRBJ2-1 provide the parts outside the CDR3, is GAGVSQSPRYKVTKRGQDVALRCDPISGHVSLYWYRQALGQGPEFLTYFNYEAQQDKSGLPNDRFSAERPEGSISTLTIQRTEQRDSAMYRCASSLAAVTYNEQFFGPGTRLTVL.

The table lists this clonotype with a few counts. The rearrangement uses TRBV7-9 and TRBJ2-2; possibly TRBD2 for D (5 bases). Germline CDR1 reads SEHNR; CDR2 reads FQNEAQ (reference sequence). V lost 5 bases, J lost 6 bases, and 25 bases lay in between. The CDR3 spans 18 residues. The CDR3 sequence is CASSQNPSNGVKAGELFF. In DNA form, the CDR3 reads TGTGCCAGCAGCCAAAACCCCAGTAACGGGGTAAAGGCCGGGGAGCTGTTTTTT.